This TCR beta chain was recorded in a study of shared clonotypes between healthy human individuals. Study findings and constraints: Sampling was confined to blood; repertoires within tissues likely differ.

As regards this clone: No antigen is known for it.

Each of the donors was a healthy adult who was HIV-negative and had not had a recent acute infection or vaccination. V shed 5 bases and J 7 bases; nucleotides not matched to a gene: 17. CDR3 length: 17 residues. Germline CDR1 is SEHNR and CDR2 is FQNEAQ (reference sequence). Sequenced by immunoSEQ multiplex PCR; TCRdb stores in-frame clones only, minus some. The table includes more than 1.2 million clones, about 98.5% detected once. This rearrangement joins TRBV7-9 to TRBJ2-1, with TRBD2 matching over 7 bases. The sequenced material came from naive CD4+ T cells sorted from blood. The subset is: CD45RA+ positively selected. The sequence derives from a man under 40 in good health. The CDR3 sequence: CASSPHGGTTAGNEQFF. Here the CDR3 DNA reads TGTGCCAGCAGCCCACACGGGGGGACTACGGCGGGGAATGAGCAGTTCTTC.